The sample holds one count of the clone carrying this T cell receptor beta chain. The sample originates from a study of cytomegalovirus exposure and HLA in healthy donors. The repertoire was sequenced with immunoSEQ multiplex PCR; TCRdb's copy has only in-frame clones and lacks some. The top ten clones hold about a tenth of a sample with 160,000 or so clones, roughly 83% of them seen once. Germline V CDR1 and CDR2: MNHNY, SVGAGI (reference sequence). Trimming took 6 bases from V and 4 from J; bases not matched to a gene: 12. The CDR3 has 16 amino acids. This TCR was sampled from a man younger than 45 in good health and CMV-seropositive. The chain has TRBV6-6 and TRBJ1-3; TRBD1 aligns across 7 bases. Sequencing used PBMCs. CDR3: CASRSAENRGGNTIYF. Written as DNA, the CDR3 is TGTGCCAGCAGGTCCGCGGAGAACAGGGGCGGAAACACCATATATTTT.